This entry lists 10 T cell receptor beta chains sequenced from one sample in a study of blood T cell repertoires in COVID-19. Assay used: immunoSEQ multiplex PCR; TCRdb lists only in-frame clones, some missing. The sample carries roughly 80,000 clones, more than 90% recorded once. The sample was peripheral blood. The receptor set was obtained from a woman older than 75 with active or convalescent COVID-19.

The rearrangement joins TRBV28 to TRBJ1-5; 8 bases are shared with TRBD1. The germline gives CDR1 MDHEN, CDR2 SYDVKM. The CDR3 is made up of 15 amino acids. Trimming removed 7 bases from V and 2 bases from J; junction bases left unmatched: 7. The CDR3 sequence: CASTLGQVGNQPQHF. CDR3 DNA sequence: TGTGCCAGCACTCTGGGACAGGTTGGCAATCAGCCCCAGCATTTT. Based on the CDR3 plus reference TRBV28 and TRBJ1-5, the full variable domain is DVKVTQSSRYLVKRTGEKVFLECVQDMDHENMFWYRQDPGLGLRLIYFSYDVKMKEKGDIPEGYSVSREKKERFSLILESASTNQTSMYLCASTLGQVGNQPQHFGDGTRLSIL.

This chain connects TRBV6-4 to TRBJ2-3; the match to TRBD2 covers 9 bases. With 5 bases clipped from V and 1 base from J, the junction kept 4 bases outside the gene matches. This CDR3 spans 15 amino acids. Germline V gene data show CDR1 as MRHNA and CDR2 as SNTAGT. The CDR3 reads CASSTKRGGTDTQYF. The CDR3 coding sequence is TGTGCCAGCAGTACGAAGCGGGGGGGCACAGATACGCAGTATTTT.

The CDR3 DNA reads as TGTGCCAGCAGTTACACCAGAAGAGGGTCTGGAAACACCATATATTTT. Amino acids: CASSYTRRGSGNTIYF. The chain joins TRBV6-5 to TRBJ1-3, with unresolved D. The length of the CDR3 is 16 residues. Trimming took off 2 bases at V and 1 base at J, with 12 bases between the two ends. Germline CDR1 MNHEY, CDR2 SVGAGI.

This rearrangement joins TRBV5-4 to TRBJ1-1, with 7 bases matching TRBD1. Germline V lookup: CDR1 SGHNT, CDR2 YYREEE (reference sequence). The CDR3 loop spans 14 amino acids. V shed 4 bases and J 2 bases; nucleotides not matched to a gene: 5. The CDR3 spells CASSLRDSNTEAFF. In DNA, the CDR3 is TGTGCCAGCAGCCTCCGGGACAGTAACACTGAAGCTTTCTTT.

The chain combines TRBV3-1 (or the pseudogene TRBV3-2) with TRBJ2-2, with a weak D call TRBD1 (6 bases). V was trimmed by 4 bases and J by 1 base, leaving 13 bases between them. This CDR3 is built from 16 residues. Per the germline V gene, CDR1 is LGHDT and CDR2 is YNNKEL (reference sequence). The CDR3 coding sequence is TGTGCCAGCAGCCGAGTTCCGACAGGGAACACCGGGGAGCTGTTTTTT. Amino acid sequence: CASSRVPTGNTGELFF.

The CDR3: CASSIPGTGNSPLHF. Written as DNA, the CDR3 is TGTGCCAGCAGTATTCCCGGGACAGGGAATTCACCCCTCCACTTT. The chain has TRBV28 and TRBJ1-6; 9 nucleotides match TRBD1. Germline V lookup: CDR1 MDHEN, CDR2 SYDVKM. The CDR3 has 15 amino acids. The V gene end was trimmed by 5 bases and the J gene end by 7 bases; junction bases not matched to a gene: 6.

This chain links TRBV12-3 or TRBV12-4 with TRBJ2-7; 7 bases fit TRBD1. V was clipped by 6 bases and J by 2 bases; unmatched bases: 4. The CDR3 spans 13 residues. In DNA form, the CDR3 reads TGTGCCAGCAGCCGGGACAGTGCCTACGAGCAGTACTTC. The encoded protein is CASSRDSAYEQYF.

The V call is TRBV27, the J call TRBJ2-7, with D unclear. The CDR3 length is 12 residues. The V gene's germline CDR1 is MNHEY and CDR2 SMNVEV (reference sequence). Trimming removed 7 bases at V and 3 bases at J, with 10 bases between. Written as DNA, the CDR3 is TGTGCCAGCATTGGTACTGGCTACGAGCAGTACTTC. Translating gives CASIGTGYEQYF.

V and J are TRBV28 and TRBJ1-2; TRBD1 aligns across 8 bases. Germline trimming cut 3 bases from V and 2 bases from J; bases unmatched to any gene: 2. The CDR3 runs to 14 residues. The V gene's germline CDR1 is MDHEN and CDR2 SYDVKM. CDR3 protein: CASSLWTGNYGYTF. For the CDR3, the DNA is TGTGCCAGCAGTTTGTGGACAGGGAACTATGGCTACACCTTC.

The J gene is TRBJ1-6, the V gene TRBV7-2; 7 nucleotides line up with TRBD1. After removal of 1 base from V and 9 bases from J, the junction contained 12 bases not matched to a gene. CDR3 length: 17 amino acids. Germline CDR1 reads SGHTA; CDR2 reads FQGNSA. The CDR3 here is CASSLDRTGRSSSPLHF. CDR3 sequence (DNA): TGTGCCAGCAGCTTAGACAGGACAGGAAGATCAAGTTCACCCCTCCACTTT.